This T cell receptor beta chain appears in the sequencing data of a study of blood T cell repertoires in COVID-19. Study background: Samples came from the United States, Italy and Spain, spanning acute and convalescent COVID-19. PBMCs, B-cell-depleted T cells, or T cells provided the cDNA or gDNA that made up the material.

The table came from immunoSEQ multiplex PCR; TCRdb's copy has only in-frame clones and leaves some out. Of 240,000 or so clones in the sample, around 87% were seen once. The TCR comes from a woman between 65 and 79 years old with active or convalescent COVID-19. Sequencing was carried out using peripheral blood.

The CDR3 bases are TGTGCCAGTAGTTCGACGGGTAATTCACCCCTCCACTTT. Its protein is CASSSTGNSPLHF. The chain links TRBV19 to TRBJ1-6; D ambiguous. CDR1 is LNHDA, CDR2 SQIVND, per germline (reference sequence). The germline V and J ends were trimmed by 5 bases and 6 bases, with 8 bases remaining between them. CDR3 length: 13 amino acids.